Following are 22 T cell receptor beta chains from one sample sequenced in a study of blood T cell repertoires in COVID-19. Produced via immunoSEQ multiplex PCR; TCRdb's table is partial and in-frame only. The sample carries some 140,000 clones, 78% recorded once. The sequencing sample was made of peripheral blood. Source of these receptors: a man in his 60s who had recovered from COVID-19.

For the CDR3, the DNA is TGTGCCAGCAGCCTCCCGCAGGGGGCGCGTACTGAAGCTTTCTTT. It codes for CASSLPQGARTEAFF. The chain is built from TRBV7-2 and TRBJ1-1; 8 nucleotides line up with TRBD1. The CDR3 contains 15 residues. V gave up 5 bases and J gave up 5 bases; unmatched junction bases: 10. Looked up from germline, CDR1 is SGHTA and CDR2 is FQGNSA. Based on the CDR3 plus reference TRBV7-2 and TRBJ1-1, the full variable domain is GAGVSQSPSNKVTEKGKDVELRCDPISGHTALYWYRQSLGQGLEFLIYFQGNSAPDKSGLPSDRFSAERTGGSVSTLTIQRTQQEDSAVYLCASSLPQGARTEAFFGQGTRLTVV.

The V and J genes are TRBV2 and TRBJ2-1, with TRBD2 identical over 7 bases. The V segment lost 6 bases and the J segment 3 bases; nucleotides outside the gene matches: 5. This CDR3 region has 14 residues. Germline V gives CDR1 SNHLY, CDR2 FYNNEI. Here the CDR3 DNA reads TGTGCCAGCAGAGAGCGGGACCGCTACAATGAGCAGTTCTTC. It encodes CASRERDRYNEQFF.

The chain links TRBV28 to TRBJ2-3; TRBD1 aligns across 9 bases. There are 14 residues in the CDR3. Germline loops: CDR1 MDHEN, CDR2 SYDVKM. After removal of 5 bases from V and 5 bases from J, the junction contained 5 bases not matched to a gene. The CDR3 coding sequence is TGTGCCAGCAGTCGACAGGGGGATGTAGATACGCAGTATTTT. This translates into CASSRQGDVDTQYF.

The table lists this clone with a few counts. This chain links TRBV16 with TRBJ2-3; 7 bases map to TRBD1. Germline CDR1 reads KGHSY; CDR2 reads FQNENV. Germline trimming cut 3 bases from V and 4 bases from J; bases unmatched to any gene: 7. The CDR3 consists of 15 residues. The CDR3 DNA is TGTGCCAGCAGCCAGAGAACAGGGGAAGCAGATACGCAGTATTTT. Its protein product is CASSQRTGEADTQYF. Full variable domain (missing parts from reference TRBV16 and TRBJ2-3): GEEVAQTPKHLVRGEGQKAKLYCAPIKGHSYVFWYQQVLKNEFKFLISFQNENVFDETGMPKERFSAKCLPNSPCSLEIQATKLEDSAVYFCASSQRTGEADTQYFGPGTRLTVL.

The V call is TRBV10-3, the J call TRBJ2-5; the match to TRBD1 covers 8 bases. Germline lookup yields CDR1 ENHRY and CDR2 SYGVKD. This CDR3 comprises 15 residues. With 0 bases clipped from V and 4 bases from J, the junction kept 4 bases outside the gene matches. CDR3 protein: CAISESIGQGETQYF. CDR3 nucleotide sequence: TGTGCCATCAGTGAGTCAATCGGACAGGGAGAGACCCAGTACTTC.

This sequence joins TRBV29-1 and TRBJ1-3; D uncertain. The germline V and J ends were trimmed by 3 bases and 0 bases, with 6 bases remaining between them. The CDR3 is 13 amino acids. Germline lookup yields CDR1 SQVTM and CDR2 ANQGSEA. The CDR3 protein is CSVERLSGNTIYF. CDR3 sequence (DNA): TGCAGCGTTGAGAGACTCTCTGGAAACACCATATATTTT.

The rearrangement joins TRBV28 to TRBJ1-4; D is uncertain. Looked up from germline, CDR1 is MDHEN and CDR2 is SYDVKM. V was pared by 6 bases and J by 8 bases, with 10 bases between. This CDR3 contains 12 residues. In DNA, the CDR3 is TGTGCCAGCAGCGTCGGTTGGGAAAAACTGTTTTTT. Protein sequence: CASSVGWEKLFF.

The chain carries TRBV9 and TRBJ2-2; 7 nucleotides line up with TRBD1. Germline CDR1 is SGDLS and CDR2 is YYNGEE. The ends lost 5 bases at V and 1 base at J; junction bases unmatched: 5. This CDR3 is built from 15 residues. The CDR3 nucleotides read TGTGCCAGCAGTCTTTGGGACAGGAACACCGGGGAGCTGTTTTTT. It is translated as CASSLWDRNTGELFF.

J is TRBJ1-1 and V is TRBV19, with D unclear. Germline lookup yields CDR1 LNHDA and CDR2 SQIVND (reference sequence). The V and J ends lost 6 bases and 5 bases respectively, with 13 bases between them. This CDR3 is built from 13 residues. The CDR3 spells CASSGDWRTEAFF. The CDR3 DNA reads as TGTGCCAGTAGCGGGGATTGGAGGACTGAAGCTTTCTTT.

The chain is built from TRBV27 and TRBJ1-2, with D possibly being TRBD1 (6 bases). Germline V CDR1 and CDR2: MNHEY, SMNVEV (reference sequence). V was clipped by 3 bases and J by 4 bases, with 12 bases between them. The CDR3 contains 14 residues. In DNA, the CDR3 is TGTGCCAGCAGTTTGGGAACAGGGCCCTATGGCTACACCTTC. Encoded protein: CASSLGTGPYGYTF.

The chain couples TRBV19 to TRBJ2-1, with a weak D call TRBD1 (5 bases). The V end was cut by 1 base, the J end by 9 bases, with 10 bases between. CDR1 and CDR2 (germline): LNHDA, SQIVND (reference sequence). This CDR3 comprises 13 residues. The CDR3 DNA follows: TGTGCCAGTAGTATAGCCAGGGATGTTGAGCAGTTCTTC. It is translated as CASSIARDVEQFF.

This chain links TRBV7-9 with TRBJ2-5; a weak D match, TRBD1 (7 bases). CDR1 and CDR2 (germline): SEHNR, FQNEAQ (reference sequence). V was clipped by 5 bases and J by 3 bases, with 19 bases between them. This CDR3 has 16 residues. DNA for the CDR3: TGTGCCAGCAGCCCGCGGGGCGGGACAGAAGAAGAGACCCAGTACTTC. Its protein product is CASSPRGGTEEETQYF. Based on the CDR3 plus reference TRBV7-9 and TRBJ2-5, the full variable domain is DTGVSQNPRHKITKRGQNVTFRCDPISEHNRLYWYRQTLGQGPEFLTYFQNEAQLEKSRLLSDRFSAERPKGSFSTLEIQRTEQGDSAMYLCASSPRGGTEEETQYFGPGTRLLVL.

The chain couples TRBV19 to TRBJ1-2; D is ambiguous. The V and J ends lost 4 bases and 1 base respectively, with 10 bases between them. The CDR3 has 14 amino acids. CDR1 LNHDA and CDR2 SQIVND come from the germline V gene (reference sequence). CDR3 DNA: TGTGCCAGTAGTACTCAGACTGATAACTATGGCTACACCTTC. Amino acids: CASSTQTDNYGYTF.

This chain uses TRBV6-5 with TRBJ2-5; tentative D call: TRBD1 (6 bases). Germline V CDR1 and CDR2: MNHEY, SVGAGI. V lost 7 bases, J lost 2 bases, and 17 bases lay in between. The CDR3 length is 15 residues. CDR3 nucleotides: TGTGCCAGCAAAAGTGGGGCAGGGGCACAAGAGACCCAGTACTTC. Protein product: CASKSGAGAQETQYF.

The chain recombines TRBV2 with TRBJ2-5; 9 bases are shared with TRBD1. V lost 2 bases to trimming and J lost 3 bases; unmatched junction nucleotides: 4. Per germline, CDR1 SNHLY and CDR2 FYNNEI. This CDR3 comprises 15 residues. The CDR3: CASSEIRTGEETQYF. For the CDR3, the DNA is TGTGCCAGCAGTGAAATAAGGACAGGGGAAGAGACCCAGTACTTC.

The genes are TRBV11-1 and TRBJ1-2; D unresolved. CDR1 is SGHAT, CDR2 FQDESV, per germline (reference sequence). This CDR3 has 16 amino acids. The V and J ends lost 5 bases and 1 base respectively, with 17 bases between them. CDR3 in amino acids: CASSPRVVGINYGYTF. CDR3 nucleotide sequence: TGTGCCAGCAGCCCACGGGTGGTAGGAATTAACTATGGCTACACCTTC.

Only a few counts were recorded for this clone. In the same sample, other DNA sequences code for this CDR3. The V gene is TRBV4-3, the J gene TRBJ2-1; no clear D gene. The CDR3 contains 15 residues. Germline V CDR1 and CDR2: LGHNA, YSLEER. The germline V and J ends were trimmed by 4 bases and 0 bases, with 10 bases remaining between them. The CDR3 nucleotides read TGCGCCAGCAGCCCTGTCCTGAGCTCCTACAATGAGCAGTTCTTC. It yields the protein CASSPVLSSYNEQFF.

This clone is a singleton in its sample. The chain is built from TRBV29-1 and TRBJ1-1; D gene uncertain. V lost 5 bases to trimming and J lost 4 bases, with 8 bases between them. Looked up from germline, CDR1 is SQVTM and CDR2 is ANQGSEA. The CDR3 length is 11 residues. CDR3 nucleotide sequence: TGCAGCGTTCGGGTTGGCACTGAAGCTTTCTTT. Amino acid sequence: CSVRVGTEAFF.

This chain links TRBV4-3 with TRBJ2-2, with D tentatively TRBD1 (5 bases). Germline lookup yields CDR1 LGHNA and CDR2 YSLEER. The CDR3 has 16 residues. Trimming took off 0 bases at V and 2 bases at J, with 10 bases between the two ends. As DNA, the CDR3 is TGCGCCAGCAGCCAAGAGATTCAGGGTAACACCGGGGAGCTGTTTTTT. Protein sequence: CASSQEIQGNTGELFF.

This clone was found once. CDR3 region: CASSLTGGALYEQYF. The CDR3 nucleotides are TGTGCCAGCAGCTTGACAGGGGGCGCGTTGTACGAGCAGTACTTC. This rearrangement joins TRBV7-8 to TRBJ2-7; 10 bases agree with TRBD1. The CDR3 contains 15 residues. V trimming: 3 bases; J trimming: 4 bases; junction bases outside the gene matches: 6. The germline CDR1 and CDR2 sequences are SGHVS and FQNEAQ. The full variable domain, in which reference TRBV7-8 and TRBJ2-7 provide the parts outside the CDR3, is GAGVSQSPRYKVAKRGQDVALRCDPISGHVSLFWYQQALGQGPEFLTYFQNEAQLDKSGLPSDRFFAERPEGSVSTLKIQRTQQEDSAVYLCASSLTGGALYEQYFGPGTRLTVT.

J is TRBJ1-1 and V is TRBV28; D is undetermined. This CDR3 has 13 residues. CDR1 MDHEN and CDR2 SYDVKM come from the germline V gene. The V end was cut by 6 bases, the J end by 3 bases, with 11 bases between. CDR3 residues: CASSTGSDTEAFF. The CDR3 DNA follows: TGTGCCAGCAGCACGGGGTCGGACACTGAAGCTTTCTTT.

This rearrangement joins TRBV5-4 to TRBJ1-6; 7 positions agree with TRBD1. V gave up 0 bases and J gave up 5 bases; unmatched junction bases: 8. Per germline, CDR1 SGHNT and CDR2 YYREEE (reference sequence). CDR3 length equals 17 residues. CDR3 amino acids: CASSLGQGYFNNSPLHF. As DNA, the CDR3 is TGTGCCAGCAGCTTGGGACAGGGCTATTTTAATAATTCACCCCTCCACTTT.